This TCR beta chain was retrieved from a study of response to subunit inactivated influenza vaccine. This clonotype was counted many times. Its specificity is not known. TCRdb re-called the RT-PCR reads through MiXCR, storing one row per CDR3 protein. The profile shows 600,000 to 850,000 distinct CDR3 sequences, 12% to 15% of them singletons. The CDR3 contains 15 residues. Study-level points and caveats: The study's authors posited that every seasonal influenza vaccination enlists few new T cells.

The sequence was collected from a man aged 50 to 59 who received an inactivated influenza vaccine. The sample in question was PBMCs from blood, obtained roughly 2 weeks before vaccination. The gene calls are TRBV21-1 and TRBJ2-3; the table's D call TRBD2 went unverified against the DNA. TRBV21-1 is a documented pseudogene. CDR3 residues: CASSKAGECTDTQYF. Here the CDR3 DNA reads TGTGCCAGCAGCAAAGCGGGGGAGTGCACAGATACGCAGTATTTT.